This TCR beta chain was retrieved from a study of T-cell reconstitution after alpha-beta-depleted transplantation in children. Trimming shortened V by 2 bases and J by 4 bases, and 21 bases separated the two germline ends. CDR1 SGHTA and CDR2 FQGNSA come from the germline V gene. The CDR3 runs 17 residues. The TCRbeta library was prepared with unique molecular identifiers. TCRdb re-analysed the PCR reads in MiXCR, keeping a single row per CDR3 protein. The sample lists hundreds of thousands of distinct CDR3 sequences, roughly 33% occurring once. The chain combines TRBV7-2 with TRBJ2-7, with a weak D call TRBD2 (6 bases). The sequencing used PBMCs from the stem cell graft donor, collected from the stem cell graft. This TCR derives from a human donor who donated a stem cell graft to a child with aplastic anemia. The CDR3 here is CASSLIFRSGRGYEQYF. CDR3 DNA: TGTGCCAGCAGCTTAATATTTAGGTCAGGACGGGGGTACGAGCAGTACTTC.